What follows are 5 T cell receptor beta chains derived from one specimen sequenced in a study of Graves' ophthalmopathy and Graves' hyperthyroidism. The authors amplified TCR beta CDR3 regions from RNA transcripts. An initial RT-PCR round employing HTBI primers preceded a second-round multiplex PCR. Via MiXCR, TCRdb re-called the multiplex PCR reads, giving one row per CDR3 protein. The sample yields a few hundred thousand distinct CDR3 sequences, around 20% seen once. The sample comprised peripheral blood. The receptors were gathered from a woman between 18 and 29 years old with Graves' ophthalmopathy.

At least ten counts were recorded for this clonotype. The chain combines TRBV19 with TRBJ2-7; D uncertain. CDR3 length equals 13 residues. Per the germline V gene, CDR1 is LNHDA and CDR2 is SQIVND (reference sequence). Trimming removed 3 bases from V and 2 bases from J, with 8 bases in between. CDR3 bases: TGTGCCAGTAGTATCGGGCCCCCCTACGAGCAGTACTTC. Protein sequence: CASSIGPPYEQYF.

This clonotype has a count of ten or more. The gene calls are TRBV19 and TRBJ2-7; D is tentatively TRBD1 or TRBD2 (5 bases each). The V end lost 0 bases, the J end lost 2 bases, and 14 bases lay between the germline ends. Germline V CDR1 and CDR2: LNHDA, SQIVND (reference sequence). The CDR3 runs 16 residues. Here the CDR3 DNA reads TGTGCCAGTAGTATAGATCGTTTTGGGACGCCCTACGAGCAGTACTTC. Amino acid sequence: CASSIDRFGTPYEQYF.

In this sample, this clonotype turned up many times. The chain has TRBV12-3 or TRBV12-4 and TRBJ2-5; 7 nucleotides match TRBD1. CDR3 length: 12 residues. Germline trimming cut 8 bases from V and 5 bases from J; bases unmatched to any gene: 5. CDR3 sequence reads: CASGRTGETQYF. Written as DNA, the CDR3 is TGTGCCAGCGGTCGGACAGGCGAGACCCAGTACTTC.

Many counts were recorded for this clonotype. The CDR3 sequence: CASSAHRGGTEAFF. For the CDR3, the DNA is TGTGCCAGCAGTGCACACAGGGGTGGAACTGAAGCTTTCTTT. The V and J genes are TRBV25-1 and TRBJ1-1; 7 nucleotides match TRBD1. Germline-derived CDR1 and CDR2 are MGHDK and SYGVNS. V trimming: 4 bases; J trimming: 5 bases; junction bases outside the gene matches: 7. The CDR3 covers 14 residues.

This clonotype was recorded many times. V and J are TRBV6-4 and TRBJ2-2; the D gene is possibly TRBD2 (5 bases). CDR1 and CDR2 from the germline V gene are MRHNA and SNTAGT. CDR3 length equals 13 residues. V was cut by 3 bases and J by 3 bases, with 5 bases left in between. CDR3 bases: TGTGCCAGCAGTGAGGACTACACCGGGGAGCTGTTTTTT. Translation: CASSEDYTGELFF.